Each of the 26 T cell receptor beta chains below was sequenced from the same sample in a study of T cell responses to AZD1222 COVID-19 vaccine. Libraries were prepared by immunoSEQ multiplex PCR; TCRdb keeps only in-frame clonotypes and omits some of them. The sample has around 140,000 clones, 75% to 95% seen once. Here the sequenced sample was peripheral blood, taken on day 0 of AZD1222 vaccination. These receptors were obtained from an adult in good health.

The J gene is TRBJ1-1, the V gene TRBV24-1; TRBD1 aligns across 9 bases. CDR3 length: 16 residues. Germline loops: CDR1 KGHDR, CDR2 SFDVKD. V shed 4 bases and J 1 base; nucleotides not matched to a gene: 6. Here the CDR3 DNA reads TGTGCCACCAGTGAAGGACAGGGGCGAGAGAACACTGAAGCTTTCTTT. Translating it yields CATSEGQGRENTEAFF.

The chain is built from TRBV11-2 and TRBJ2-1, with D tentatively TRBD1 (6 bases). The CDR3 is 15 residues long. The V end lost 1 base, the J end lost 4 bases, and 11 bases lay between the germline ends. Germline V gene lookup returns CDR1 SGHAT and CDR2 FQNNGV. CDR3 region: CASSLGQVDYNEQFF. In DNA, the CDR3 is TGTGCCAGCAGCTTAGGACAGGTCGATTACAATGAGCAGTTCTTC.

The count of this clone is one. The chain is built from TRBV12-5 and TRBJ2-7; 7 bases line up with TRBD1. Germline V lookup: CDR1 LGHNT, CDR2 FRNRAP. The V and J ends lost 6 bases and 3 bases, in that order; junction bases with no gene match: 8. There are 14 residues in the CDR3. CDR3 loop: CASGDRWRCYEQYF. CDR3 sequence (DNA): TGTGCTAGTGGGGACAGGTGGCGGTGCTACGAGCAGTACTTC.

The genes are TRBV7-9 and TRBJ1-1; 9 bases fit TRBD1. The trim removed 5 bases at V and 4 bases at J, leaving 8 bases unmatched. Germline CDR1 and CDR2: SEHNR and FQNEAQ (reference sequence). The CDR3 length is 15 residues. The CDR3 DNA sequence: TGTGCCAGCAGCCTGGCCGGGACAGGGCCCACTGAAGCTTTCTTT. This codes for CASSLAGTGPTEAFF.

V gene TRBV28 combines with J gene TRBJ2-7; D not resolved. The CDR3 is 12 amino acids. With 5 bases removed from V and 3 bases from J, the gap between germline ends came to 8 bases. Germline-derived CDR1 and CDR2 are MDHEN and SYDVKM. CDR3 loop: CASSIPYYEQYF. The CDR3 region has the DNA TGTGCCAGCAGTATACCCTACTACGAGCAGTACTTC. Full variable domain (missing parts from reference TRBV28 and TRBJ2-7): DVKVTQSSRYLVKRTGEKVFLECVQDMDHENMFWYRQDPGLGLRLIYFSYDVKMKEKGDIPEGYSVSREKKERFSLILESASTNQTSMYLCASSIPYYEQYFGPGTRLTVT.

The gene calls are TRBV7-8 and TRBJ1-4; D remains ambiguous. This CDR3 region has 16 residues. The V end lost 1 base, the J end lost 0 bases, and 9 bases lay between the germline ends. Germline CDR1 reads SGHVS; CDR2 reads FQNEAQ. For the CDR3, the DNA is TGTGCCAGCAGCTTAGGACACCATACAACTAATGAAAAACTGTTTTTT. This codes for CASSLGHHTTNEKLFF.

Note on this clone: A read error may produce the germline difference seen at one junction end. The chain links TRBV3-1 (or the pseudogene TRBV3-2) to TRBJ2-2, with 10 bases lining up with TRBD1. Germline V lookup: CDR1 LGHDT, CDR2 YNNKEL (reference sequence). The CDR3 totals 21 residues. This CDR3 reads CASSQVAPGQGRGLNTGELFF. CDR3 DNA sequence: TGTGCCAGCAGTCAAGTAGCACCGGGACAGGGGCGCGGTCTCAACACCGGGGAGCTGTTTTTT.

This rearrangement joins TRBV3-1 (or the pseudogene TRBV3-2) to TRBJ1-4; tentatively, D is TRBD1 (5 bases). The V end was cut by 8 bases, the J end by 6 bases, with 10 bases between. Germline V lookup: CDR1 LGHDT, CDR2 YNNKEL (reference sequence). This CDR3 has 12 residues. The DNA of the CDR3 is TGTGCCAGCGGGACTTGGGATGAAAAACTGTTTTTT. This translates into CASGTWDEKLFF.

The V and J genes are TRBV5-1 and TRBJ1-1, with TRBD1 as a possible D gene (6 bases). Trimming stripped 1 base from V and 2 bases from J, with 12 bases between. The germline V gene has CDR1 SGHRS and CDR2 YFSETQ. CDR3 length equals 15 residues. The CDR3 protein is CASSLFRGANTEAFF. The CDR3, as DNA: TGCGCCAGCAGCTTGTTTAGGGGGGCAAACACTGAAGCTTTCTTT.

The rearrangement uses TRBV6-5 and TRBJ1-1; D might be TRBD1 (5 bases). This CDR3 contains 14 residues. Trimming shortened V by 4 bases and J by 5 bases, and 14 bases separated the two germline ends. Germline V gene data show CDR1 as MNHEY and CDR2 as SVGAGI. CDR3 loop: CASSLTVPGTEAFF. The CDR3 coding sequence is TGTGCCAGCAGTTTGACAGTTCCGGGGACTGAAGCTTTCTTT.

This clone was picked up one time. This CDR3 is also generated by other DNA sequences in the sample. CDR3 nucleotide sequence: TGCGCCAGCAGCTTGGGGACTCCGAACACCGGGGAGCTGTTTTTT. It translates to CASSLGTPNTGELFF. The chain carries TRBV5-1 and TRBJ2-2, with a weak D call TRBD2 (5 bases). Trimming removed 0 bases from V and 0 bases from J, with 6 bases in between. This CDR3 region has 15 residues. Per germline, CDR1 SGHRS and CDR2 YFSETQ.

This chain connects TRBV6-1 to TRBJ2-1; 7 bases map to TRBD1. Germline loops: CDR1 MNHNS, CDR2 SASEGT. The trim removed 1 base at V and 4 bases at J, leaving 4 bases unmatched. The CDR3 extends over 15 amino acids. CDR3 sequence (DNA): TGTGCCAGCAGTGAAGGACAGGGACCTTACAATGAGCAGTTCTTC. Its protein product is CASSEGQGPYNEQFF.

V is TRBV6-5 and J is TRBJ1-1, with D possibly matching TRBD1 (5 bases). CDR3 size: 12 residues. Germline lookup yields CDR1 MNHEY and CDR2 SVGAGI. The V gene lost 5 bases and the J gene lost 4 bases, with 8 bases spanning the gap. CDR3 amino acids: CASSHGGTEAFF. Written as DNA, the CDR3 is TGTGCCAGCAGTCACGGGGGCACTGAAGCTTTCTTT.

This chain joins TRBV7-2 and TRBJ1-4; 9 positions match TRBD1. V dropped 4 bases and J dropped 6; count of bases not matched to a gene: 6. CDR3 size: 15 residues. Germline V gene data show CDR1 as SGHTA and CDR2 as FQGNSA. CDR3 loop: CASSWGQGPYEKLFF. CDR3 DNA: TGTGCCAGCAGCTGGGGACAGGGCCCCTATGAAAAACTGTTTTTT. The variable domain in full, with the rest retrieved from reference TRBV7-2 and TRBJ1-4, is GAGVSQSPSNKVTEKGKDVELRCDPISGHTALYWYRQSLGQGLEFLIYFQGNSAPDKSGLPSDRFSAERTGGSVSTLTIQRTQQEDSAVYLCASSWGQGPYEKLFFGSGTQLSVL.

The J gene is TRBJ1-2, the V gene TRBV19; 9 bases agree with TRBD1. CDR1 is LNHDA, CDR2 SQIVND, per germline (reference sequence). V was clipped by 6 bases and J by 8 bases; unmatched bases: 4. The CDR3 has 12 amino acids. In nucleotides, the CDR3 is TGTGCCAGTAGCTGGACAGGGGAAGGCTACACCTTC. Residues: CASSWTGEGYTF.

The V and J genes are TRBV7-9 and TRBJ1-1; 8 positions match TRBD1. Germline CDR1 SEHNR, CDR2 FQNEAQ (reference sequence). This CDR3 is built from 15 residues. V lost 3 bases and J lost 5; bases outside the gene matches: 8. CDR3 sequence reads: CASSFPDRGRTEAFF. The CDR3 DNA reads TGTGCCAGCAGCTTCCCAGACAGGGGTAGGACTGAAGCTTTCTTT.

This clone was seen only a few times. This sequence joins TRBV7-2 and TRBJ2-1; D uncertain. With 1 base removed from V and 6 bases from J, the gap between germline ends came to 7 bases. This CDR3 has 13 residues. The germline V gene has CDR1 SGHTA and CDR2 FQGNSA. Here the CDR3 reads CASSLGPINEQFF. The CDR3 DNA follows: TGTGCCAGCAGCTTAGGGCCCATCAATGAGCAGTTCTTC.

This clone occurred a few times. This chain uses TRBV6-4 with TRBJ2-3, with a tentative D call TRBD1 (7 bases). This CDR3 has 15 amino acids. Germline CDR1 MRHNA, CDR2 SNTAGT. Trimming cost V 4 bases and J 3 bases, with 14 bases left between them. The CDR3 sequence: CASSAEPGGTDTQYF. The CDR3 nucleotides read TGTGCCAGCAGTGCTGAACCAGGGGGGACAGATACGCAGTATTTT.

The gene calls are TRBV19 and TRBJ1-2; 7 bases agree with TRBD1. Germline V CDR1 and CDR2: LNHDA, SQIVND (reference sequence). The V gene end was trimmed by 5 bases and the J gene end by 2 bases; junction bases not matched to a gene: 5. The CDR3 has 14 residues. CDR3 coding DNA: TGTGCCAGTAGTCTGACAGGGATGAACTATGGCTACACCTTC. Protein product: CASSLTGMNYGYTF.

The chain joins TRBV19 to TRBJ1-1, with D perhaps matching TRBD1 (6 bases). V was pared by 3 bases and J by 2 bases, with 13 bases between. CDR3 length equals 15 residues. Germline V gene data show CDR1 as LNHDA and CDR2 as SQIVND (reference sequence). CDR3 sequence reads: CASSIKQGFNTEAFF. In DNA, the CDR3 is TGTGCCAGTAGTATTAAGCAGGGGTTTAACACTGAAGCTTTCTTT.

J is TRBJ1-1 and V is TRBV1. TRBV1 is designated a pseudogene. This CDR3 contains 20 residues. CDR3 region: CTSSQDLIGGDAGPRAEAFF. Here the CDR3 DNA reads TGCACCAGCAGCCAAGATCTCATCGGCGGGGACGCAGGCCCGAGAGCTGAAGCTTTCTTT.

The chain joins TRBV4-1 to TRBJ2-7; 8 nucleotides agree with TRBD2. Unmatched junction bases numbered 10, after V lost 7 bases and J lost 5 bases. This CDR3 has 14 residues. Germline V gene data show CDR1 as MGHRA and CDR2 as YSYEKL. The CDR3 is CASTSGGDRNEQYF. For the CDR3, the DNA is TGCGCCAGCACCTCGGGAGGGGATCGGAACGAGCAGTACTTC.

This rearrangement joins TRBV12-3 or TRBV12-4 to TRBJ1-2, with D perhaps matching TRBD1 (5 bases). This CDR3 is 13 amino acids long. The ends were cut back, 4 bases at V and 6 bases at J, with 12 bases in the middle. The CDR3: CASSSQGWNGYTF. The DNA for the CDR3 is TGTGCCAGCAGTTCCCAGGGTTGGAATGGCTACACCTTC.

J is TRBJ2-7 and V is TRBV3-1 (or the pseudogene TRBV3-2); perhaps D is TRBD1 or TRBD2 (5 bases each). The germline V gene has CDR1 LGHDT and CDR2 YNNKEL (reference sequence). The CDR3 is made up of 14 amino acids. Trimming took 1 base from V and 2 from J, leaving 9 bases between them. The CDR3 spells CASSQGGFTYEQYF. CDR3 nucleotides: TGTGCCAGCAGCCAAGGGGGGTTTACCTACGAGCAGTACTTC.

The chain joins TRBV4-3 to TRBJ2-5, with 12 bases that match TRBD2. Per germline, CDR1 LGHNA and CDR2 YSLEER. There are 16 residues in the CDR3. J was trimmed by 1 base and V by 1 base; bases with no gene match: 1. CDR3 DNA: TGCGCCAGCAGCCAAGGGACTAGCGGGGCCCAAGAGACCCAGTACTTC. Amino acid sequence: CASSQGTSGAQETQYF.

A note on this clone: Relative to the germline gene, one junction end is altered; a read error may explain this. The CDR3 DNA is TGTGCTAGCAGCTTATTGCCCAACTCCAATGAGCAGTTCTTC. It translates to CASSLLPNSNEQFF. This chain joins TRBV7-7 and TRBJ2-1; unclear D gene. This CDR3 is built from 14 residues. Germline V lookup: CDR1 SSHAT, CDR2 FNYEAQ (reference sequence).